The 27 T cell receptor beta chains given below trace back to one sample, sequenced in a study of blood T cell repertoires in COVID-19 (dated by TCRdb to 2019 to 2021). Library construction relied on the immunoSEQ multiplex PCR assay. Not all clones reach the TCRdb copy of this immuneACCESS table, which keeps in-frame sequences only. Checked studies attribute under half of the gap to unresolved V genes and leave the rest unexplained. This sample gives around 220,000 clones in total; about 88% of them show up just once. The top ten constitute 2% to 2.5% of the sample. The sequencing input was peripheral blood. Every receptor here comes from a woman in her 40s who had recovered from COVID-19.

The chain couples TRBV7-2 to TRBJ2-2; 9 bases are shared with TRBD1. The CDR3 spans 14 residues. From germline, CDR1 is SGHTA and CDR2 FQGNSA. J was trimmed by 6 bases and V by 5 bases; bases with no gene match: 4. The chain's CDR3 is CASSKDRGPGELFF. The CDR3, as DNA: TGTGCCAGCAGCAAGGACAGGGGTCCCGGGGAGCTGTTTTTT.

The chain uses TRBV28 and TRBJ1-2; TRBD1 might be the D (6 bases). The CDR3 is made up of 14 amino acids. Germline V gene lookup returns CDR1 MDHEN and CDR2 SYDVKM. Trimming shortened V by 3 bases and J by 6 bases, and 14 bases separated the two germline ends. The CDR3: CASSFWTVQHGYTF. For the CDR3, the DNA is TGTGCCAGCAGTTTTTGGACAGTACAGCATGGCTACACCTTC.

V usage is TRBV7-2 and J usage is TRBJ2-7, with TRBD2 identical over 10 bases. The junction had 7 bases not matched to a gene; V was cut back by 5 bases and J by 3 bases. CDR3 length equals 15 residues. The germline gives CDR1 SGHTA, CDR2 FQGNSA. The chain's CDR3 is CASSNLAGVNYEQYF. The CDR3, as DNA: TGTGCCAGCAGCAATCTAGCGGGGGTAAACTACGAGCAGTACTTC. Together with reference TRBV7-2 and TRBJ2-7, the CDR3 gives the full variable domain: GAGVSQSPSNKVTEKGKDVELRCDPISGHTALYWYRQSLGQGLEFLIYFQGNSAPDKSGLPSDRFSAERTGGSVSTLTIQRTQQEDSAVYLCASSNLAGVNYEQYFGPGTRLTVT.

The rearrangement joins TRBV9 to TRBJ1-4; the D gene is possibly TRBD1 (6 bases). The germline V gene has CDR1 SGDLS and CDR2 YYNGEE. The CDR3 contains 14 residues. The V and J ends lost 1 base and 7 bases respectively, with 11 bases between them. Here the CDR3 reads CASSVLGAGEKLFF. The DNA of the CDR3 is TGTGCCAGCAGCGTACTGGGGGCCGGTGAAAAACTGTTTTTT.

In DNA, the CDR3 is TGTGCCAGCAGTTTCAGGGCGGGGGTTGACGAGCAGTACTTC. Translating it yields CASSFRAGVDEQYF. J is TRBJ2-7 and V is TRBV28; the match to TRBD2 covers 7 bases. Trimming cost V 3 bases and J 5 bases; bases outside gene matches: 7. CDR3 length: 14 amino acids. Germline CDR1 and CDR2: MDHEN and SYDVKM.

Points on this clone: The sample holds other DNA sequences that translate to the same CDR3. The genes are TRBV7-9 and TRBJ1-5; D not resolved. Germline assignment: CDR1 SEHNR and CDR2 FQNEAQ (reference sequence). Trimming left V 2 bases short and J 2 bases short, with 4 bases between. There are 13 residues in the CDR3. CDR3 sequence reads: CASSLTGNQPQHF. The CDR3 DNA reads TGTGCCAGCAGCTTAACGGGCAATCAGCCCCAGCATTTT.

This chain links TRBV7-9 with TRBJ2-1, with 12 positions matching TRBD1. The CDR3 contains 15 residues. The germline CDR1 and CDR2 sequences are SEHNR and FQNEAQ (reference sequence). V gave up 8 bases and J gave up 8 bases; unmatched junction bases: 10. The CDR3 DNA follows: TGTGCCAGCGGAGCCGGGACAGGGGGCATCTATGAGCAGTTCTTC. Encoded protein: CASGAGTGGIYEQFF.

This chain connects TRBV4-1 to TRBJ2-7; the D gene is possibly TRBD1 (8 bases). The CDR3 extends over 15 amino acids. V lost 1 base and J 4 bases, leaving 14 bases between the germline ends. Germline V gene lookup returns CDR1 MGHRA and CDR2 YSYEKL. The CDR3 DNA sequence: TGCGCCAGCAGCCAAGGTACAGGGGGGGCTTACGAGCAGTACTTC. As protein: CASSQGTGGAYEQYF.

The V gene is TRBV29-1, the J gene TRBJ2-7, with TRBD2 identical over 9 bases. Germline CDR1 reads SQVTM; CDR2 reads ANQGSEA. Trimming cost V 4 bases and J 1 base; bases outside gene matches: 2. The CDR3 has 13 amino acids. The CDR3 DNA is TGCAGCGTTGGCGGGAGGGGGTCCTACGAGCAGTACTTC. This encodes CSVGGRGSYEQYF.

V and J are TRBV14 and TRBJ2-2; TRBD1 is a possible D gene (5 bases). There are 15 residues in the CDR3. V was pared by 4 bases and J by 6 bases, with 15 bases between. Germline V lookup: CDR1 SGHDN, CDR2 FVKESK. CDR3 sequence (DNA): TGTGCCAGCAGCCGGACACCGATTTATGCCGGGGAGCTGTTTTTT. It encodes CASSRTPIYAGELFF.

The V and J genes are TRBV19 and TRBJ2-5; 7 bases fit TRBD2. This CDR3 spans 15 amino acids. V was clipped by 7 bases and J by 1 base; unmatched bases: 9. Germline V CDR1 and CDR2: LNHDA, SQIVND (reference sequence). CDR3 bases: TGTGCCAGTACCCGAAGACTAGCTTTCCAAGAGACCCAGTACTTC. Its protein is CASTRRLAFQETQYF.

The V and J genes are TRBV19 and TRBJ1-1, with 9 bases matching TRBD1. The germline V gene has CDR1 LNHDA and CDR2 SQIVND (reference sequence). CDR3 size: 19 residues. V lost 4 bases and J lost 0; bases outside the gene matches: 15. This CDR3 is CASSTLAPGQGTMNTEAFF. In DNA, the CDR3 is TGTGCCAGTAGTACACTGGCCCCCGGACAGGGGACAATGAACACTGAAGCTTTCTTT.

CDR3 sequence: CASSQDHGRVGEQYF. In DNA form, the CDR3 reads TGCGCCAGCAGCCAAGATCACGGGAGAGTGGGCGAGCAGTACTTC. V usage is TRBV4-3 and J usage is TRBJ2-7; weak D call: TRBD2 (6 bases). Trimming cost V 0 bases and J 6 bases, with 15 bases left between them. Germline assignment: CDR1 LGHNA and CDR2 YSLEER. The CDR3 has 15 residues.

This chain joins TRBV11-3 and TRBJ2-1; 11 bases match TRBD2. J lost 7 bases, V lost 4 bases, and 6 bases had no gene match. Germline V gene data show CDR1 as SGHNT and CDR2 as YENEEA. This CDR3 contains 15 residues. As DNA, the CDR3 is TGTGCCAGCAGCTACCGGACTAGCGGGTATAATGAGCAGTTCTTC. Protein: CASSYRTSGYNEQFF.

V and J are TRBV7-2 and TRBJ2-5, with D possibly matching TRBD2 (5 bases). The CDR3 has 16 amino acids. Trimming cost V 5 bases and J 2 bases, with 18 bases left between them. CDR1 and CDR2 from the germline V gene are SGHTA and FQGNSA. The CDR3 coding sequence is TGTGCCAGCAGCCCCCGAACAGCGGAGAAACAAGAGACCCAGTACTTC. It is translated as CASSPRTAEKQETQYF.

The chain carries TRBV12-3 or TRBV12-4 and TRBJ2-7; possibly TRBD1 for D (6 bases). This CDR3 has 12 residues. With 6 bases removed from V and 5 bases from J, the gap between germline ends came to 11 bases. The DNA of the CDR3 is TGTGCCAGCAGCCCCAGGGACAACGAGCAGTACTTC. Translated, it gives CASSPRDNEQYF.

V and J are TRBV27 and TRBJ1-2; 8 bases map to TRBD1. Germline-derived CDR1 and CDR2 are MNHEY and SMNVEV (reference sequence). This CDR3 is built from 15 residues. After removal of 5 bases from V and 6 bases from J, the junction contained 11 bases not matched to a gene. The CDR3 nucleotides read TGTGCCAGCAGTCCGCGACAGGGGCGTCTACATGGCTACACCTTC. Protein product: CASSPRQGRLHGYTF.

This clone has only one observation. The chain links TRBV6-5 to TRBJ1-1, with D possibly TRBD1 on 6 matching bases. From germline, CDR1 is MNHEY and CDR2 SVGAGI. The CDR3 covers 13 residues. The V end lost 7 bases, the J end lost 0 bases, and 9 bases lay between the germline ends. The CDR3 bases are TGTGCCAGCATCGGGGGGCTGAACACTGAAGCTTTCTTT. It is translated as CASIGGLNTEAFF.

The chain joins TRBV15 to TRBJ1-2; D call uncertain. V was shortened by 5 bases and J by 5 bases, with 6 bases between the two germline ends. The germline CDR1 and CDR2 sequences are LNHNV and YYDKDF (reference sequence). The CDR3 contains 11 residues. In DNA, the CDR3 is TGTGCCACCAGCGGCGGTTATGGCTACACCTTC. Protein: CATSGGYGYTF.

The chain uses TRBV27 and TRBJ2-7, with D possibly TRBD2 on 5 matching bases. The ends were cut back, 2 bases at V and 6 bases at J, with 14 bases in the middle. This CDR3 contains 14 residues. Germline V gene sequence: CDR1 MNHEY, CDR2 SMNVEV (reference sequence). As DNA, the CDR3 is TGTGCCAGCAGTTTACGGCGGACTTGGGGCGAGCAGTACTTC. Protein: CASSLRRTWGEQYF.

This chain joins TRBV13 and TRBJ2-7; D is ambiguous. V was clipped by 0 bases and J by 0 bases, with 3 bases between them. This CDR3 region has 13 residues. Germline CDR1 is PRHDT and CDR2 is FYEKMQ (reference sequence). The chain's CDR3 is CASSLGLSYEQYF. CDR3 nucleotide sequence: TGTGCCAGCAGCTTAGGCCTCTCCTACGAGCAGTACTTC. Looking up the rest from reference TRBV13 and TRBJ2-7 gives the full variable domain: AAGVIQSPRHLIKEKRETATLKCYPIPRHDTVYWYQQGPGQDPQFLISFYEKMQSDKGSIPDRFSAQQFSDYHSELNMSSLELGDSALYFCASSLGLSYEQYFGPGTRLTVT.

The V call is TRBV5-1, the J call TRBJ2-1, with 11 bases lining up with TRBD2. The CDR3 runs to 16 residues. V trimming: 2 bases; J trimming: 0 bases; junction bases outside the gene matches: 1. The germline V gene encodes CDR1 SGHRS and CDR2 YFSETQ. The CDR3 region is CASSFTSGSSYNEQFF. The DNA for the CDR3 is TGCGCCAGCAGCTTCACTAGCGGGAGCTCCTACAATGAGCAGTTCTTC.

V gene TRBV19 combines with J gene TRBJ2-7, with 8 nucleotides matching TRBD2. The germline gives CDR1 LNHDA, CDR2 SQIVND (reference sequence). V shed 3 bases and J 1 base; nucleotides not matched to a gene: 5. The CDR3 runs 15 residues. Here the CDR3 reads CASSIHTSGSYEQYF. The DNA of the CDR3 is TGTGCCAGTAGTATCCACACTAGCGGATCCTACGAGCAGTACTTC. The full variable domain, its missing parts supplied by reference TRBV19 and TRBJ2-7, is DGGITQSPKYLFRKEGQNVTLSCEQNLNHDAMYWYRQDPGQGLRLIYYSQIVNDFQKGDIAEGYSVSREKKESFPLTVTSAQKNPTAFYLCASSIHTSGSYEQYFGPGTRLTVT.

The V call is TRBV25-1, the J call TRBJ2-2, with 7 bases that match TRBD2. The CDR3 loop spans 17 amino acids. V shed 1 base and J 0 bases; nucleotides not matched to a gene: 5. In germline, CDR1 is MGHDK, CDR2 SYGVNS. The CDR3 DNA follows: TGTGCCAGCAGTGAATGGCCTAGCGGTGCGAACACCGGGGAGCTGTTTTTT. As protein: CASSEWPSGANTGELFF.

The CDR3 region has the DNA TGTGCCAGCAGTTACTCGATTGGGGGGTTGACCTACAATGAGCAGTTCTTC. Translation: CASSYSIGGLTYNEQFF. The chain has TRBV6-2 or TRBV6-3 and TRBJ2-1, with D maybe TRBD2 (6 bases). There are 17 residues in the CDR3. Germline CDR1 reads MNHEY; CDR2 reads SVGEGT. V was cut by 0 bases and J by 2 bases, with 14 bases left in between.

The chain couples TRBV2 to TRBJ1-2, with D maybe TRBD1 (6 bases). V was shortened by 3 bases and J by 5 bases, with 13 bases between the two germline ends. This CDR3 spans 14 amino acids. Germline V gene lookup returns CDR1 SNHLY and CDR2 FYNNEI. CDR3 nucleotides: TGTGCCAGCAGTGATGTCGGCAGGGGATATGGCTACACCTTC. Its protein is CASSDVGRGYGYTF.

The chain has TRBV25-1 and TRBJ2-7; possible D gene TRBD1, 5 bases. The germline V gene has CDR1 MGHDK and CDR2 SYGVNS. The ends were cut back, 0 bases at V and 2 bases at J, with 8 bases in the middle. The CDR3 covers 14 residues. Here the CDR3 reads CASSEYRQTYEQYF. For the CDR3, the DNA is TGTGCCAGCAGTGAATATCGACAGACCTACGAGCAGTACTTC.